A single sample gave rise to the 6 T cell receptor beta chains below, sequenced in a study of post-analysis software for immune sequencing data. Overall study findings and caveats: There were four or five TRBV segments more frequent in patients than controls, and TRBV5-6, TRBV5-1 and TRBV20-1 were among them.

Prepared libraries of TCR beta cDNA carried unique molecular identifiers. From the PCR reads, TCRdb called clonotypes with MiXCR, one entry per CDR3 protein. The sample lists almost 700,000 distinct CDR3 sequences; 55% to 70% were seen once. Their cognate antigens are unknown. The specimen sequenced was blood. All receptors come from a girl aged 2 to 10 with multiple sclerosis.

The chain joins TRBV7-9 to TRBJ1-5; D might be TRBD1 (6 bases). Germline V gene data show CDR1 as SEHNR and CDR2 as FQNEAQ (reference sequence). The CDR3 sequence is 17 residues long. V was cut by 5 bases and J by 2 bases, with 19 bases left in between. CDR3 coding DNA: TGTGCCAGCAGCGGATCTTCAGGGGAAAATGGCAATCAGCCCCAGCATTTT. It encodes CASSGSSGENGNQPQHF.

The table lists this clonotype with a few counts. This chain connects TRBV20-1 to TRBJ2-1; no definite D call. The CDR3 consists of 12 residues. The V end was cut by 0 bases, the J end by 6 bases, with 6 bases between. CDR1 is DFQATT and CDR2 is SNEGSKA in the germline V gene (reference sequence). The CDR3 coding sequence is TGCAGTGCTAGAGAGGGAAGCAATGAGCAGTTCTTC. Translated, it gives CSAREGSNEQFF.

This chain links TRBV15 with TRBJ1-1; D unresolved. Deletions cut 5 bases from V and 4 bases from J, with 17 bases between. The CDR3 extends over 15 amino acids. Looked up from germline, CDR1 is LNHNV and CDR2 is YYDKDF (reference sequence). The CDR3 bases are TGTGCCACCAGCGCCCAATTAGCACGCGCCACTGAAGCTTTCTTT. It codes for CATSAQLARATEAFF.

The rearrangement uses TRBV7-3 and TRBJ1-2, with D tentatively TRBD1 (5 bases). V lost 1 base and J 4 bases, leaving 19 bases between the germline ends. Germline lookup yields CDR1 SGHTA and CDR2 FQGTGA. The CDR3 consists of 17 residues. The CDR3 spells CASSLRWTDIPFYGYTF. In nucleotides, the CDR3 is TGTGCCAGCAGCTTAAGGTGGACGGACATCCCTTTCTATGGCTACACCTTC.

V usage is TRBV7-6 and J usage is TRBJ2-7; D is perhaps TRBD1 (6 bases). This CDR3 is 14 amino acids long. Germline-derived CDR1 and CDR2 are SGHVS and FNYEAQ. V gave up 5 bases and J gave up 2 bases, with 13 bases separating them. CDR3 bases: TGTGCCAGCAGCCGCAGGGGTAACCCCTACGAGCAGTACTTC. Translation gives CASSRRGNPYEQYF.

This clonotype was counted once. The chain links TRBV7-2 to TRBJ2-3, with TRBD2 matching 13 bases. The germline V gene encodes CDR1 SGHTA and CDR2 FQGNSA. V was clipped by 5 bases and J by 2 bases; unmatched bases: 7. The CDR3 spans 17 residues. The CDR3 DNA reads TGTGCCAGCAGCAAGGGACTAGCGGGATGGGTCACAGATACGCAGTATTTT. Translated: CASSKGLAGWVTDTQYF.